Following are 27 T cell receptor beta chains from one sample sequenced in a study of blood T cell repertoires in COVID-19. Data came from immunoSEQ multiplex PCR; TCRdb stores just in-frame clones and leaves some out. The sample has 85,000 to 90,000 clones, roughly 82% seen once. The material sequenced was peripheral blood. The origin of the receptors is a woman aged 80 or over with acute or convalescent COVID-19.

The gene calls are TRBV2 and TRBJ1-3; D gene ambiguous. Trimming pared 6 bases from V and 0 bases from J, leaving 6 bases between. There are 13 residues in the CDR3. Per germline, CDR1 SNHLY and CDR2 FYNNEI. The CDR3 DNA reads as TGTGCCAGCAGGGGCCCCTCTGGAAACACCATATATTTT. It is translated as CASRGPSGNTIYF.

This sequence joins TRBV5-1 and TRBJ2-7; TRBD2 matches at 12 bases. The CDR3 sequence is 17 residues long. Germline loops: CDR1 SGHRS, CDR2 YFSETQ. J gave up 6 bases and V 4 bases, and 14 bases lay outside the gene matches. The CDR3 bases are TGCGCCAGCAGCCTGTCCATTTCTAGCGGGGGGGCCAGCGAGCAGTACTTC. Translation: CASSLSISSGGASEQYF. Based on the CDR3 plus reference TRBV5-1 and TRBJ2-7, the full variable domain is KAGVTQTPRYLIKTRGQQVTLSCSPISGHRSVSWYQQTPGQGLQFLFEYFSETQRNKGNFPGRFSGRQFSNSRSEMNVSTLELGDSALYLCASSLSISSGGASEQYFGPGTRLTVT.

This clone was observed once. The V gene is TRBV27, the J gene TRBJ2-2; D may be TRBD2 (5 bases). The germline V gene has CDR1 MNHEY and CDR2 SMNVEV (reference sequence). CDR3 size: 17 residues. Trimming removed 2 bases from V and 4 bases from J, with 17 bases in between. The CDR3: CASSLILLGEGTGELFF. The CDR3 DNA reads TGTGCCAGCAGTTTAATTTTACTTGGCGAGGGCACCGGGGAGCTGTTTTTT.

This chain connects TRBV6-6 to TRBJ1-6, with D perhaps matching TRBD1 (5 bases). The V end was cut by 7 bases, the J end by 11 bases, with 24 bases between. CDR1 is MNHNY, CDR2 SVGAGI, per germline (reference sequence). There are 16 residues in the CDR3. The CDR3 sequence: CASTVSGGSNLTPLHF. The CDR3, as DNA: TGTGCCAGCACTGTATCCGGGGGTTCGAATTTGACACCCCTCCACTTT.

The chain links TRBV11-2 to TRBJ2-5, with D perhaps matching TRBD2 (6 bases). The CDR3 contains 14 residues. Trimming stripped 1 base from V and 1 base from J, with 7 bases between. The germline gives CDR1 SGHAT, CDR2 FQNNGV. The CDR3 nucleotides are TGTGCCAGCAGCTTAGCCGGGAGCCAAGAGACCCAGTACTTC. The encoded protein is CASSLAGSQETQYF.

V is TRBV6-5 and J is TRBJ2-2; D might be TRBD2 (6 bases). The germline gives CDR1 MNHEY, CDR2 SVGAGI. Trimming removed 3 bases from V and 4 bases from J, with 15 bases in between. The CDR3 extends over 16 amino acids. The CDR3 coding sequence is TGTGCCAGCAGTTATATGGGCAGGCGGGGCACCGGGGAGCTGTTTTTT. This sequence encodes CASSYMGRRGTGELFF.

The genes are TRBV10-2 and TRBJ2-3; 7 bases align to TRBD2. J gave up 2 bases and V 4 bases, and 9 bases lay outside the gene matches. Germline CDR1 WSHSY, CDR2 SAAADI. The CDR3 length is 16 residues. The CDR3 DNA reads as TGCGCCAGCAGTGCGTGGGGGGGGATAAACACAGATACGCAGTATTTT. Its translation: CASSAWGGINTDTQYF.

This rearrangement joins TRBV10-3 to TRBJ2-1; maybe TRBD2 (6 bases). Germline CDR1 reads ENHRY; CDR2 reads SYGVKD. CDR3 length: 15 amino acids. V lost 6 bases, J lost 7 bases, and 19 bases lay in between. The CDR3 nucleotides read TGTGCCATCAGGAGGGTCGGGGACTCCACAAATGAGCAGTTCTTC. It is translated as CAIRRVGDSTNEQFF.

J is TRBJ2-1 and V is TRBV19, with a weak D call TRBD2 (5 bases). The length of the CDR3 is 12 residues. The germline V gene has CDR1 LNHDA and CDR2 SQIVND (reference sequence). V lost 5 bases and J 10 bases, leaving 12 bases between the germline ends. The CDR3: CASSEPGWEQFF. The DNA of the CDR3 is TGTGCCAGTAGTGAGCCGGGGTGGGAGCAGTTCTTC.

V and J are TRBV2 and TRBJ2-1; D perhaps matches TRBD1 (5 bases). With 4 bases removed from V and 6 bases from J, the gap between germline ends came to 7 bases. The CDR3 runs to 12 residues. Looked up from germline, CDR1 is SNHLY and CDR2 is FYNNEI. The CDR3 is CASSGGPNEQFF. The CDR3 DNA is TGTGCCAGCAGTGGGGGCCCCAATGAGCAGTTCTTC.

In DNA form, the CDR3 reads TGCGCCAGCAGCTTGGGTGGAGCCCCCAAACCCCAGTACTTC. Its protein is CASSLGGAPKPQYF. The V and J genes are TRBV5-1 and TRBJ2-5; D is ambiguous. Trimming removed 0 bases from V and 9 bases from J, with 15 bases in between. There are 14 residues in the CDR3. Germline CDR1 is SGHRS and CDR2 is YFSETQ.

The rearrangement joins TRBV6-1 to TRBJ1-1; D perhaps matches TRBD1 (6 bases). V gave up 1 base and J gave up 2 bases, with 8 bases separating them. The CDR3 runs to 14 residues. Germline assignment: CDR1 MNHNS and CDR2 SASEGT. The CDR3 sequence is CASSEDRVNTEAFF. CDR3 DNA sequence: TGTGCCAGCAGTGAAGACAGGGTAAACACTGAAGCTTTCTTT.

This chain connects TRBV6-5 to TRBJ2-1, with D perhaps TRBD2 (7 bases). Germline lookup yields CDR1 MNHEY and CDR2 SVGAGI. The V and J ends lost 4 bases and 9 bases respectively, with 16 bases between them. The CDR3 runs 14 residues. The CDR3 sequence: CASSLEGGATEQFF. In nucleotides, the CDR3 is TGTGCCAGCAGTTTAGAGGGGGGGGCGACTGAGCAGTTCTTC.

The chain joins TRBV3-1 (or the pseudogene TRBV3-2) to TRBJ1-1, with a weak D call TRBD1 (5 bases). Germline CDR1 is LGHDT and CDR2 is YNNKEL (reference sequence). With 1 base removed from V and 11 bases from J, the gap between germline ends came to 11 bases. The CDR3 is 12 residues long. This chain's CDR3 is CASSQVGGRAFF. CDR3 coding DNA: TGTGCCAGCAGCCAAGTGGGGGGGAGGGCTTTCTTT.

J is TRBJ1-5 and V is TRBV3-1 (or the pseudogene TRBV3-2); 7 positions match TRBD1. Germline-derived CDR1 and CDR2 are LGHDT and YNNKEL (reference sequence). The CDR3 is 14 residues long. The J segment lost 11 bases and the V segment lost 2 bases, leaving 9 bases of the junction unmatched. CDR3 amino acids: CASSQTGAVGAQHF. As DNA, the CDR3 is TGTGCCAGCAGCCAAACAGGGGCCGTCGGGGCCCAGCATTTT.

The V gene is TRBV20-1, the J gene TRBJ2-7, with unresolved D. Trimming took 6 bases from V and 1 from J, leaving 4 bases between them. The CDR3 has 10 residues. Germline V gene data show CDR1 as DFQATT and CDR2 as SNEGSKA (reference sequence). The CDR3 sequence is CSAGSYEQYF. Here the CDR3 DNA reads TGCAGTGCCGGTTCCTACGAGCAGTACTTC.

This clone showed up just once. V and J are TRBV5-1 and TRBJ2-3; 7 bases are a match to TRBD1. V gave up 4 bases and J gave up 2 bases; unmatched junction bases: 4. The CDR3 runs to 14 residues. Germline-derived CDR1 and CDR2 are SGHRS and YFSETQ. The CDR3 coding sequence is TGCGCCAGCAGCCAACAGGGGCTCACAGATACGCAGTATTTT. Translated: CASSQQGLTDTQYF.

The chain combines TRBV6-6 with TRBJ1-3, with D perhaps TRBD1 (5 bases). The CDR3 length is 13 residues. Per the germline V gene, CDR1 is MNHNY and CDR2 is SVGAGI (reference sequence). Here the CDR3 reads CAGEAGDGNTIYF. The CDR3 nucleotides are TGTGCGGGAGAAGCGGGGGATGGAAACACCATATATTTT.

In nucleotides, the CDR3 is TGTGCCAGCAGTTTAGGGGGGGACCTTAATTCACCCCTCCACTTT. It yields the protein CASSLGGDLNSPLHF. V usage is TRBV27 and J usage is TRBJ1-6; possibly TRBD1 for D (5 bases). The CDR3 is 15 amino acids. Trimming took off 2 bases at V and 6 bases at J, with 11 bases between the two ends. Per germline, CDR1 MNHEY and CDR2 SMNVEV (reference sequence).

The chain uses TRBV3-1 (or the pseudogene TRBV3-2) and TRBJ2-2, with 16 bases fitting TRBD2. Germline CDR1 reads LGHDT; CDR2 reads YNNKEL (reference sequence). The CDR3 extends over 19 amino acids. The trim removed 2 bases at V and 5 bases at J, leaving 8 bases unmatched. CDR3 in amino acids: CASSQTGTSGGAFTGELFF. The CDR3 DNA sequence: TGTGCCAGCAGCCAAACCGGGACTAGCGGGGGGGCCTTTACCGGGGAGCTGTTTTTT.

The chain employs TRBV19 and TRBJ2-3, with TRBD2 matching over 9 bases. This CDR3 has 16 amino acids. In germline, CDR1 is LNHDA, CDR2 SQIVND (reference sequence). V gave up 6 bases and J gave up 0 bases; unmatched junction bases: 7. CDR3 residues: CASSPGLAGSTDTQYF. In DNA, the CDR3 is TGTGCCAGTAGCCCGGGGCTAGCGGGAAGCACAGATACGCAGTATTTT.

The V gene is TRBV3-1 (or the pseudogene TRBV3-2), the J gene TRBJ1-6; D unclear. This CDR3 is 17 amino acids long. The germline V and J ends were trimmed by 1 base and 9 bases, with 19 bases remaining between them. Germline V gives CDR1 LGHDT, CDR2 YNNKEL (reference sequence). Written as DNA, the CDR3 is TGTGCCAGCAGCCAAGCCGGCGGTTTGGTCATGGGTTCACCCCTCCACTTT. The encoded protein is CASSQAGGLVMGSPLHF.

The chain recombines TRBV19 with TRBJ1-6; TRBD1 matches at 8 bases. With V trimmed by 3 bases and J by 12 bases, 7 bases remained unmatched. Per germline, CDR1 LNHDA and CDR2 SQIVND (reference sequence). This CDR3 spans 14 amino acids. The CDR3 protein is CASSIDRGLVPLHF. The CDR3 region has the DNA TGTGCCAGTAGTATCGACAGGGGTTTGGTACCCCTCCACTTT.

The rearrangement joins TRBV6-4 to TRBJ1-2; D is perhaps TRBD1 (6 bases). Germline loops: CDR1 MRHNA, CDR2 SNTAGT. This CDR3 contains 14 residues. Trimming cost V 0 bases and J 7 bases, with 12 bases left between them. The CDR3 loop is CASSDSQGVRGYTF. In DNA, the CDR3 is TGTGCCAGCAGTGACTCACAGGGAGTGCGTGGCTACACCTTC.

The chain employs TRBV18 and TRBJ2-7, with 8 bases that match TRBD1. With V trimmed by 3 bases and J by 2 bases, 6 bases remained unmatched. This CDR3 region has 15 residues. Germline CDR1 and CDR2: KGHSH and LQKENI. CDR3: CASSPGQGVTYEQYF. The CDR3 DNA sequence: TGTGCCAGCTCACCCGGACAGGGTGTTACCTACGAGCAGTACTTC.

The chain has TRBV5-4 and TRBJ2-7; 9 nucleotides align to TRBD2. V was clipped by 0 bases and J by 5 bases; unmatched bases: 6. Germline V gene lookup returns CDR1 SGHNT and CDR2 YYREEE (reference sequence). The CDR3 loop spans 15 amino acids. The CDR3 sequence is CASSLDGSGSHEQYF. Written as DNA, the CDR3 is TGTGCCAGCAGCTTGGACGGTAGCGGGAGCCACGAGCAGTACTTC.

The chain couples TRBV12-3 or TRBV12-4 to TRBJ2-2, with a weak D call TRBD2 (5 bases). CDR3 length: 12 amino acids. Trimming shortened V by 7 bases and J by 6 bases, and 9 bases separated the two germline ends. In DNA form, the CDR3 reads TGTGCCAGCAATCCCGGGGCCGGGGAGCTGTTTTTT. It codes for CASNPGAGELFF.